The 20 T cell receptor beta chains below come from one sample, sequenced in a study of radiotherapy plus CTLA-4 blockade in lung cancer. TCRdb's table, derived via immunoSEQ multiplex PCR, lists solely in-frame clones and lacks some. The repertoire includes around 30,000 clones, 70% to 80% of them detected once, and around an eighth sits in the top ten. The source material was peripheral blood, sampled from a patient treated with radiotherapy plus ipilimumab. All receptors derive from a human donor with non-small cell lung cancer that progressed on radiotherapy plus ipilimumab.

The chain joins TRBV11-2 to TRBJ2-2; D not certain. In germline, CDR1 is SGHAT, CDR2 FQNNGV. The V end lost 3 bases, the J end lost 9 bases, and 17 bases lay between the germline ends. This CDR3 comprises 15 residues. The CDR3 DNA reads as TGTGCCAGCAGCTTGGAGACCGGCAGGACGCGGGAGCTGTTTTTT. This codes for CASSLETGRTRELFF.

This CDR3 is CASSDSGTSGSTQYF. CDR3 in DNA: TGTGCCAGCAGTGATTCCGGGACTAGCGGGAGTACGCAGTATTTT. The genes are TRBV6-1 and TRBJ2-3; TRBD2 agrees at 14 bases. The CDR3 length is 15 residues. Germline V gives CDR1 MNHNS, CDR2 SASEGT. The V and J ends lost 3 bases and 8 bases, in that order; junction bases with no gene match: 4.

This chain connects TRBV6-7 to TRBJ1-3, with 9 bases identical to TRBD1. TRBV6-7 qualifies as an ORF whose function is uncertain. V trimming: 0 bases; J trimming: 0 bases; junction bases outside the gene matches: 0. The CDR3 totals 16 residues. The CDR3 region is CASSYSGQGSGNTIYF. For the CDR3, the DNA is TGTGCCAGCAGTTACTCGGGACAGGGCTCTGGAAACACCATATATTTT.

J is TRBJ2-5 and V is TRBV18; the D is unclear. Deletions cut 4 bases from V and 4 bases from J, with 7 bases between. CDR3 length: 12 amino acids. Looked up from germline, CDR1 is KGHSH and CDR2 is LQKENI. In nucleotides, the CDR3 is TGTGCCAGCTCACAATCTAGAGAGACCCAGTACTTC. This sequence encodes CASSQSRETQYF.

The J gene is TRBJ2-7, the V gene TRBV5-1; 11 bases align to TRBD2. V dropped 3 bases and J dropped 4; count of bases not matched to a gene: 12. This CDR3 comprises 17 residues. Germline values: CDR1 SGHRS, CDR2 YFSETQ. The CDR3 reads CASSWGGLAAQGYEQYF. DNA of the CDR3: TGCGCCAGCAGCTGGGGGGGACTAGCGGCCCAGGGGTACGAGCAGTACTTC. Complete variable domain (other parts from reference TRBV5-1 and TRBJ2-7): KAGVTQTPRYLIKTRGQQVTLSCSPISGHRSVSWYQQTPGQGLQFLFEYFSETQRNKGNFPGRFSGRQFSNSRSEMNVSTLELGDSALYLCASSWGGLAAQGYEQYFGPGTRLTVT.

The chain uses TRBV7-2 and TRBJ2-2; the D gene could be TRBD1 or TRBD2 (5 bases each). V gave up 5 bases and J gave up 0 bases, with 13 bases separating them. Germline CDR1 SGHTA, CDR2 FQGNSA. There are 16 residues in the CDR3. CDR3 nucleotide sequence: TGTGCCAGCAGCGAGCCGGGACGCGCGAACACCGGGGAGCTGTTTTTT. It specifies CASSEPGRANTGELFF.

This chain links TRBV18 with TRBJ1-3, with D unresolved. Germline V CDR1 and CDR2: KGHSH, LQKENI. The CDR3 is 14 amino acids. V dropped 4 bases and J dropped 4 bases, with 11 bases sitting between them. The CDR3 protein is CASSQVGAGNTIYF. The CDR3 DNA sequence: TGTGCCAGCTCACAGGTGGGCGCGGGAAACACCATATATTTT.

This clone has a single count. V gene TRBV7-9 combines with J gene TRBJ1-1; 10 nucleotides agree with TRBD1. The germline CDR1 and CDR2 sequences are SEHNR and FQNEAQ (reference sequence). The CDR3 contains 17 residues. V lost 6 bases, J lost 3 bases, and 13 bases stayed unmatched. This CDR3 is CASSSPDRGSWDTEAFF. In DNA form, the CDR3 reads TGTGCCAGCAGTTCCCCGGACAGGGGGAGTTGGGACACTGAAGCTTTCTTT.

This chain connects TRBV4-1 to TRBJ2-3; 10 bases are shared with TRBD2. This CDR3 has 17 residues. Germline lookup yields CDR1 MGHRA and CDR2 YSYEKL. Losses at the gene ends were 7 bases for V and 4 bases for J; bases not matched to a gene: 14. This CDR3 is CASNWNPSSGGADTQYF. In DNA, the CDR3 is TGCGCCAGCAACTGGAATCCTTCTAGCGGGGGTGCAGATACGCAGTATTTT.

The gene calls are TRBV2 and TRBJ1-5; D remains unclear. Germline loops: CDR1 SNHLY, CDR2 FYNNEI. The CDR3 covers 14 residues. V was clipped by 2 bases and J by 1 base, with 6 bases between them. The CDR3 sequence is CASSEFGSNQPQHF. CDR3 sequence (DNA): TGTGCCAGCAGTGAATTCGGAAGCAATCAGCCCCAGCATTTT. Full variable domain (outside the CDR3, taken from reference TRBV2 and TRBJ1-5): EPEVTQTPSHQVTQMGQEVILRCVPISNHLYFYWYRQILGQKVEFLVSFYNNEISEKSEIFDDQFSVERPDGSNFTLKIRSTKLEDSAMYFCASSEFGSNQPQHFGDGTRLSIL.

CDR3 sequence (DNA): TGCGCCAGCAGCCAAGATCGGGGGGGTCAGCCCCAGCATTTT. This sequence encodes CASSQDRGGQPQHF. The chain uses TRBV4-1 and TRBJ1-5; tentatively, D is TRBD1 (5 bases). The CDR3 extends over 14 amino acids. Germline CDR1 is MGHRA and CDR2 is YSYEKL. Trimming shortened V by 0 bases and J by 6 bases, and 9 bases separated the two germline ends.

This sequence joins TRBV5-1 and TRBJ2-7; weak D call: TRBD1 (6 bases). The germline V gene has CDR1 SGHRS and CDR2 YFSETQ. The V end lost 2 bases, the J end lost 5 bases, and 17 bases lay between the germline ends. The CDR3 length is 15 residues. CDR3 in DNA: TGCGCCAGCAGCTTAACTACAGGGCGCCTGGACGAGCAGTACTTC. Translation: CASSLTTGRLDEQYF.

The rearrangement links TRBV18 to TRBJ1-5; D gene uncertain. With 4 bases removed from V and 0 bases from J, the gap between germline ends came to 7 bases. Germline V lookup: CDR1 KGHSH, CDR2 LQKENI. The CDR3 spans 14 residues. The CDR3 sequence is CASSQDHSNQPQHF. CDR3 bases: TGTGCCAGCTCACAAGACCATAGCAATCAGCCCCAGCATTTT.

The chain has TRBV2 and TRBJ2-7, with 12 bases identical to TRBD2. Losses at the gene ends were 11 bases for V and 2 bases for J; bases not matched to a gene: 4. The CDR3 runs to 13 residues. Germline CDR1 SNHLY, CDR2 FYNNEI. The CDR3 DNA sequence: TGTGCCGGATCTAGCGGGAGGGCCTACGAGCAGTACTTC. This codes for CAGSSGRAYEQYF.

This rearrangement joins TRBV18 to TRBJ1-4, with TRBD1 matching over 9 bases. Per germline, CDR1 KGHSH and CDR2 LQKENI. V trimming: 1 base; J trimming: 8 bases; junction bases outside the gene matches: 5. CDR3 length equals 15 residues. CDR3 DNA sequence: TGTGCCAGCTCACCACTTGGGACAGGGAACGAAAAACTGTTTTTT. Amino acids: CASSPLGTGNEKLFF.

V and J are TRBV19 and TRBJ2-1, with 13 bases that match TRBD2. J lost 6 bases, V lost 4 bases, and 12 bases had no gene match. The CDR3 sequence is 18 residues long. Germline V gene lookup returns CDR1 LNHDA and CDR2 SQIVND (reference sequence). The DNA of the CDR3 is TGTGCCAGTAGTAAGGGACTAGCGGGGTTGGGGGAGAGCAATGAGCAGTTCTTC. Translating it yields CASSKGLAGLGESNEQFF.

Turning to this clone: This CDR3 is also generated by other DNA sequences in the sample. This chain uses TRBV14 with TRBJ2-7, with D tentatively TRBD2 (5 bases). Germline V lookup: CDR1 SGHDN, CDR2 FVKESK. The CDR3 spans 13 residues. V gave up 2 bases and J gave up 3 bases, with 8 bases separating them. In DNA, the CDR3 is TGTGCCAGCAGCCAACCCGGGATCTACGAGCAGTACTTC. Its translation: CASSQPGIYEQYF.

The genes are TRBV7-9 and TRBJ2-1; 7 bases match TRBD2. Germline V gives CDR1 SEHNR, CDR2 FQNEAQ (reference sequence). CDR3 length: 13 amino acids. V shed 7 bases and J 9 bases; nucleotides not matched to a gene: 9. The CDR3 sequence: CASTIGGSSEQFF. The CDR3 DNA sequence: TGTGCCAGCACCATCGGGGGGAGCAGTGAGCAGTTCTTC.

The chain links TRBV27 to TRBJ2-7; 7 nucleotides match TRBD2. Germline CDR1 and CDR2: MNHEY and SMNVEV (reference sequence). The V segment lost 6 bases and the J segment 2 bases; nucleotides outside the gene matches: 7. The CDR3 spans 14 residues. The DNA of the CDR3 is TGTGCCAGCAGAGGGGAGGGGCTGGCCTACGAGCAGTACTTC. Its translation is CASRGEGLAYEQYF.

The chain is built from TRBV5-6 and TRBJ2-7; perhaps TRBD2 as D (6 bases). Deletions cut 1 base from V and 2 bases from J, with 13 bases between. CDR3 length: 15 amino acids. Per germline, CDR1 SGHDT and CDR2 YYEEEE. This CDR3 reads CASSLTSLITYEQYF. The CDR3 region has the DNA TGTGCCAGCAGCTTGACTAGCCTTATTACCTACGAGCAGTACTTC.